This T cell receptor (beta chain) was captured in a study of shared clonotypes between healthy human individuals. Study results and limitations: Estimated richness was generally greater in naive than memory subsets.

Cells designated naive CD8 were CD45RO-negative and were positively selected for CCR7, with terminally differentiated effector memory CD45RA+ cells excluded. Each sample came from a Caucasian adult donor living in Nashville, Tennessee. Comment on this clone: Its antigen is still unknown. This same CDR3 is encoded by further DNA sequences in the sample.

Using about 190 ng DNA, some 30,000 T cell genomes, the sorted-subset replicate PCRs were run. TCRdb's table, derived via immunoSEQ multiplex PCR, lists solely in-frame clones and lacks some. Of millions of clones in the sample, approximately 94% were seen once. The sample taken for sequencing was naive CD8+ T cells sorted from blood. The receptor was isolated from a man younger than 35 in good health.

The CDR3 here is CASSVAGLSNQPQHF. The DNA of the CDR3 is TGTGCCAGCAGCGTAGCAGGGTTGAGCAATCAGCCCCAGCATTTT. The chain recombines TRBV9 with TRBJ1-5; D is perhaps TRBD1 (5 bases). CDR3 size: 15 residues. In germline, CDR1 is SGDLS, CDR2 YYNGEE. V was clipped by 0 bases and J by 1 base, with 8 bases between them.